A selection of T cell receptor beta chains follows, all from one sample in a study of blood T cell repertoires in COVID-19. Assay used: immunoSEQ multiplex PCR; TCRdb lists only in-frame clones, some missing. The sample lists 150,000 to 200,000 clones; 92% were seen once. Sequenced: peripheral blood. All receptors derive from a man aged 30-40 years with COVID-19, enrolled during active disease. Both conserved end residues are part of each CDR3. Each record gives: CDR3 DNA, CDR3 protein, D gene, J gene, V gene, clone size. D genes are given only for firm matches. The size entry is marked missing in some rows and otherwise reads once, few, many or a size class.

CDR3 DNA: TGTGCCAGCAGTTACTCAGGGGGCCCGACAATTGGCGAGCAGTACTTC; CDR3 protein: CASSYSGGPTIGEQYF; D gene: TRBD1; J gene: TRBJ2-7; V gene: TRBV6-5; clone size: medium-sized
CDR3 DNA: TGTGCCAGCAGCTTAGCATTCTCCGTGACAGCAGATACGCAGTATTTT; CDR3 protein: CASSLAFSVTADTQYF; D gene: -; J gene: TRBJ2-3; V gene: TRBV11-3; clone size: -
CDR3 DNA: TGTGCCAGCAGCCCTCAGGGGGGCGCTGGAAACACCATATATTTT; CDR3 protein: CASSPQGGAGNTIYF; D gene: TRBD1; J gene: TRBJ1-3; V gene: TRBV3-1/TRBV3-2; clone size: -
CDR3 DNA: TGTGCCAGCAAAGGAAGCCGGGACAGATTCACAGATACGCAGTATTTT; CDR3 protein: CASKGSRDRFTDTQYF; D gene: TRBD1; J gene: TRBJ2-3; V gene: TRBV27; clone size: -
CDR3 DNA: TGTGCCAGCAGAACTCTCAGGGGATACGAGCAGTACTTC; CDR3 protein: CASRTLRGYEQYF; D gene: -; J gene: TRBJ2-7; V gene: TRBV6-5; clone size: -
CDR3 DNA: TGTGCCAGCAGCCTCAGCGCGGGGGCTGAAGCTTTCTTT; CDR3 protein: CASSLSAGAEAFF; D gene: -; J gene: TRBJ1-1; V gene: TRBV5-4; clone size: -
CDR3 DNA: TGTGCCAGCAGTTACTTATCAGGACAGGGGAGGCAGTATTTT; CDR3 protein: CASSYLSGQGRQYF; D gene: TRBD1; J gene: TRBJ2-3; V gene: TRBV6-5; clone size: once
CDR3 DNA: TGTGCCAGCAGCAAAGCGCCGATAAGGGACAGGGGGGGAAACACCATATATTTT; CDR3 protein: CASSKAPIRDRGGNTIYF; D gene: -; J gene: TRBJ1-3; V gene: TRBV21-1; clone size: once
CDR3 DNA: TGTGCCAGTAGTCCAGGGACAGGGGGTACAGGCTACACCTTC; CDR3 protein: CASSPGTGGTGYTF; D gene: TRBD1; J gene: TRBJ1-2; V gene: TRBV19; clone size: -
CDR3 DNA: TGTGCCAGCAGCTTAAATCGGGAGTCGGGCAATCAGCCCCAGCATTTT; CDR3 protein: CASSLNRESGNQPQHF; D gene: -; J gene: TRBJ1-5; V gene: TRBV7-8; clone size: once
CDR3 DNA: TGTGCCAGCAGCCTCGGGACTACCCTTTCCTACGAGCAGTACTTC; CDR3 protein: CASSLGTTLSYEQYF; D gene: TRBD2; J gene: TRBJ2-7; V gene: TRBV5-6; clone size: -
CDR3 DNA: TGTGCCACCAGCAGAGAGGGCGGGCGTTACTCCTACGAGCAGTACTTC; CDR3 protein: CATSREGGRYSYEQYF; D gene: -; J gene: TRBJ2-7; V gene: TRBV15; clone size: once
CDR3 DNA: TGTGCCAGCAGGGGGGGGACAGGTAGCAATCAGCCCCAGCATTTT; CDR3 protein: CASRGGTGSNQPQHF; D gene: TRBD1; J gene: TRBJ1-5; V gene: TRBV6-5; clone size: -
CDR3 DNA: TGTGCCAGTAGTATTCCACGGACAGGAGTTTTGGACACTGAAGCTTTCTTT; CDR3 protein: CASSIPRTGVLDTEAFF; D gene: TRBD1; J gene: TRBJ1-1; V gene: TRBV19; clone size: -
CDR3 DNA: TGTGCCAGTAGTATAGTTTTCCAGGGGCCGAACACTGAAGCTTTCTTT; CDR3 protein: CASSIVFQGPNTEAFF; D gene: -; J gene: TRBJ1-1; V gene: TRBV19; clone size: -
CDR3 DNA: TGTGCCAGCAGCCGACCGGGACAGGGGTCACCCCTCCACTTT; CDR3 protein: CASSRPGQGSPLHF; D gene: TRBD1; J gene: TRBJ1-6; V gene: TRBV11-1; clone size: -
CDR3 DNA: TGTGCCAGCAGCCAGGGGACTAGCGGGAGGGTTGAGCAGTTCTTC; CDR3 protein: CASSQGTSGRVEQFF; D gene: TRBD2; J gene: TRBJ2-1; V gene: TRBV11-3; clone size: -
CDR3 DNA: TGTGCCAGCAAAGGCCAGGGCCGCTCTGGAAACACCATATATTTT; CDR3 protein: CASKGQGRSGNTIYF; D gene: -; J gene: TRBJ1-3; V gene: TRBV2; clone size: -
CDR3 DNA: TGTGCCAGCAGTTACTCGCCGGGGAGGAATGAAAAACTGTTTTTT; CDR3 protein: CASSYSPGRNEKLFF; D gene: -; J gene: TRBJ1-4; V gene: TRBV6-2/TRBV6-3; clone size: -
CDR3 DNA: TGCAGTGCCCGGGGTTACTATGGCTACACCTTC; CDR3 protein: CSARGYYGYTF; D gene: -; J gene: TRBJ1-2; V gene: TRBV20-1; clone size: -
CDR3 DNA: TGTGCCAGCAGAGGGGGGGGCGAGCAGTACTTC; CDR3 protein: CASRGGGEQYF; D gene: -; J gene: TRBJ2-7; V gene: TRBV6-5; clone size: -
CDR3 DNA: TGTGCCAGCAGTGAAAGCCGATCACCCCTCCACTTT; CDR3 protein: CASSESRSPLHF; D gene: -; J gene: TRBJ1-6; V gene: TRBV2; clone size: -
CDR3 DNA: TGTGCCAGCTTACTAGATTTAACAAGACGGGTAAACTATGGCTACACCTTC; CDR3 protein: CASLLDLTRRVNYGYTF; D gene: -; J gene: TRBJ1-2; V gene: TRBV18; clone size: -
CDR3 DNA: TGCGCCAGCAGCCAAGACCCCAGCGGGGCAACAGATACGCAGTATTTT; CDR3 protein: CASSQDPSGATDTQYF; D gene: TRBD2; J gene: TRBJ2-3; V gene: TRBV4-3; clone size: -
CDR3 DNA: TGTGCCATCAGTGAGTCGGGCAGCGGGACTGAAGCTTTCTTT; CDR3 protein: CAISESGSGTEAFF; D gene: -; J gene: TRBJ1-1; V gene: TRBV10-3; clone size: -
CDR3 DNA: TGTGCCAGCAGTTCCCCCGGACAGGGGTGGCACGAGCAGTACTTC; CDR3 protein: CASSSPGQGWHEQYF; D gene: TRBD1; J gene: TRBJ2-7; V gene: TRBV28; clone size: once
CDR3 DNA: TGTGCCACCAGTGATTTGCGGGACTTTAGCAATCAGCCCCAGCATTTT; CDR3 protein: CATSDLRDFSNQPQHF; D gene: -; J gene: TRBJ1-5; V gene: TRBV24-1; clone size: once
CDR3 DNA: TGCGCCAGCAGCCACCCCGAAGGGACAGGTGAAGCTTTCTTT; CDR3 protein: CASSHPEGTGEAFF; D gene: TRBD1; J gene: TRBJ1-1; V gene: TRBV4-3; clone size: -
CDR3 DNA: TGTGCCACCAGTGATTTGCAGAGGTCCTATGGCTACACCTTC; CDR3 protein: CATSDLQRSYGYTF; D gene: -; J gene: TRBJ1-2; V gene: TRBV24-1; clone size: -
CDR3 DNA: TGTGCCAGCAGTTACTCAGTCGGGACAGGGTGGGAAAAACTGTTTTTT; CDR3 protein: CASSYSVGTGWEKLFF; D gene: TRBD1; J gene: TRBJ1-4; V gene: TRBV6-5; clone size: -
CDR3 DNA: TGTGCCAGCAGCTTCCGGGACAGCCATAACTCCTATAATTCACCCCTCCACTTT; CDR3 protein: CASSFRDSHNSYNSPLHF; D gene: TRBD1; J gene: TRBJ1-6; V gene: TRBV5-5; clone size: -
CDR3 DNA: TGCGCCAGCAGGCAAGCGGGGAGCTCCTACAATGAGCAGTTCTTC; CDR3 protein: CASRQAGSSYNEQFF; D gene: TRBD2; J gene: TRBJ2-1; V gene: TRBV4-1; clone size: -